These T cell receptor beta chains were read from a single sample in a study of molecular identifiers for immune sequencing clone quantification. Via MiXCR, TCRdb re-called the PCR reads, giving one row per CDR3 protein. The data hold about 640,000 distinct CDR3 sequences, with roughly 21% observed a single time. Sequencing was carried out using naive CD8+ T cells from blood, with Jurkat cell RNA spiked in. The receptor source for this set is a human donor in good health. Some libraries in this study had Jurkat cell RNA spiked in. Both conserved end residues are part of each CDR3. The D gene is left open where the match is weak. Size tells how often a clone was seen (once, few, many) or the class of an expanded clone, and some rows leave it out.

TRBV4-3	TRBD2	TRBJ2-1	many	TGCGCCAGCAGCCAATACCTAGCGGATCTAAACAATGAGCAGTTCTTC	CASSQYLADLNNEQFF
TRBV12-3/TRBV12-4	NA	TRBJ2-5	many	TGTGCCAGCAGATTCTCTGGCGGCCAAGAGACCCAGTACTTC	CASRFSGGQETQYF
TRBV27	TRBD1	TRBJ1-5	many	TGTGCCAGCAGTCCAGACAGGGCGAAACAGCCCCAGCATTTT	CASSPDRAKQPQHF
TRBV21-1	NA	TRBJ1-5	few	TGTGCCAGCAGCAAAAATCTTCTTGAGATGGTGTATAGCAATCAGCCCCAGCATTTT	CASSKNLLEMVYSNQPQHF
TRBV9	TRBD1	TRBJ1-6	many	TGTGCCAGCAGCCAGACAGGGGGCTCATATTCACCCCTCCACTTT	CASSQTGGSYSPLHF
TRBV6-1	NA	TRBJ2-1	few	TGTGCCAGCAGTGAAGGGTGGGACACCTACAATGAGCAGTTCTTC	CASSEGWDTYNEQFF
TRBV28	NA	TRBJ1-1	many	TGTGCCAGCAGTGAGAGGGGCGTAAACACTGAAGCTTTCTTT	CASSERGVNTEAFF
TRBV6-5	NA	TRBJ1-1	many	TGTGCCAGCAGTACTCTCAGGGGTTTCACTGAAGCTTTCTTT	CASSTLRGFTEAFF
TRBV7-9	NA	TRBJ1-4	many	TGTGCCAGCAGCTTAGACGCAACTAATGAAAAACTGTTTTTT	CASSLDATNEKLFF
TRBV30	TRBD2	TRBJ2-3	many	TGTGCCTGGAGTGTAATCCGCGGGAGCCTCACAGATACGCAGTATTTT	CAWSVIRGSLTDTQYF
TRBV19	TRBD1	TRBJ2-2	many	TGTGCCAGTTCGCCGACAGGGGCCGGCGGGGAGCTGTTTTTT	CASSPTGAGGELFF
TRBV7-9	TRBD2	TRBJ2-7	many	TGTGCCAGCAGCCCGACTAGCGGGAGGGAGAACCCCTACGAGCAGTACTTC	CASSPTSGRENPYEQYF
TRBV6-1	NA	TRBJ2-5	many	TGTGCCAGCAGTGAAGATTGGACCCAGTACTTC	CASSEDWTQYF
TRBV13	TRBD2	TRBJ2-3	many	TGTGCCAGCAGCTCGACTAGCGGGAGGGCCGGGGATACGCAGTATTTT	CASSSTSGRAGDTQYF
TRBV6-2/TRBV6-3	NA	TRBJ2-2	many	TGTGCCAGCAGGAGAGACGGGGAGCTGTTTTTT	CASRRDGELFF
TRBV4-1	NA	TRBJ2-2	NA	TGCGCCAGCAGCCAAGTATATGGGGGCGGGGAGCTGTTTTTT	CASSQVYGGGELFF
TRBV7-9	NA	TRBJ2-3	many	TGTGCCAGCAGCATTTACACAGATACGCAGTATTTT	CASSIYTDTQYF
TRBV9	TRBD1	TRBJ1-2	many	TGTGCCAGCAGCCCCGGAGGCAGGGGGCCGCTGGGCTATGGCTACACCTTC	CASSPGGRGPLGYGYTF
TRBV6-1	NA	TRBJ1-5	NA	TGTGCCAGCAGGGTCCTAGGGGCGGGCAATCAGCCCCAGCATTTT	CASRVLGAGNQPQHF
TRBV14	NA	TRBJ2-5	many	TGTGCCAGCAGCCGGACAAGGGAAGAGACCCAGTACTTC	CASSRTREETQYF
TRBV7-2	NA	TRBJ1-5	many	TGTGCCAGCAGCTTAGAGGTAGTTAGCAATCAGCCCCAGCATTTT	CASSLEVVSNQPQHF
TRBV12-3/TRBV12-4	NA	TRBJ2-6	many	TGTGCCAGCAGTTCTATGGATGATGGGGCCAACGTCCTGACTTTC	CASSSMDDGANVLTF
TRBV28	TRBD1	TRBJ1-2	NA	TGTGCCAGCAGCCCCTTCGCACAGGGGCTGAACTATGGCTACACCTTC	CASSPFAQGLNYGYTF
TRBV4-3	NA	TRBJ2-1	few	TGCGCCAGCAGCCAGTCCCGGGACTTCAATGAGCAGTTCTTC	CASSQSRDFNEQFF
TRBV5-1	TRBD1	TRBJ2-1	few	TGCGCCAGCAGGAATGGGCAGGGGGCCCACAATGAGCAGTTCTTC	CASRNGQGAHNEQFF
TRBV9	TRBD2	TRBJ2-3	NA	TGTGCCAGCAGCGTAGAAACTAGCGAAATTCTTGATACGCAGTATTTT	CASSVETSEILDTQYF
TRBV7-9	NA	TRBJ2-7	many	TGTGCCAGCAGCTTAGTGCGGGGTAATAGCTACGAGCAGTACTTC	CASSLVRGNSYEQYF
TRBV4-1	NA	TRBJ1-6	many	TGCGCCAGCAGCCAAGATGTAGGCAGGGCTTCACCCCTCCACTTT	CASSQDVGRASPLHF
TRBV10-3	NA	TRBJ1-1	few	TGTGCCATCAGTGAGTCGATGATCACTGAAGCTTTCTTT	CAISESMITEAFF
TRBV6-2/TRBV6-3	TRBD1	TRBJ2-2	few	TGTGCCAGCAGTCTATCCGGGACAGGGAGAGTCGGGGAGCTGTTTTTT	CASSLSGTGRVGELFF
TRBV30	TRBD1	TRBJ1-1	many	TGTGCCTGGGGACAGGGGCGGTACACTGAAGCTTTCTTT	CAWGQGRYTEAFF
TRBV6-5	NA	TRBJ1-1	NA	TGTGCCAGCAGTTTCCAGACGATGAACACTGAAGCTTTCTTT	CASSFQTMNTEAFF
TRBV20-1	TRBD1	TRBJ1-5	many	TGCAGTGCTGAGACAGGGTCCGGTAGGCCCCAGCATTTT	CSAETGSGRPQHF
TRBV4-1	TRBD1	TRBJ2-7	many	TGCGCCAGCAGCCAGCGACAGGGGTCCTACGAGCAGTACTTC	CASSQRQGSYEQYF
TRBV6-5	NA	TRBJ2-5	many	TGTGGCGCAGGAGAACAAGAGACCCAGTACTTC	CGAGEQETQYF
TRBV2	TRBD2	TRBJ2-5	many	TGTGCCAGCCTCGCGGGGGGAAGCCAAGAGACCCAGTACTTC	CASLAGGSQETQYF
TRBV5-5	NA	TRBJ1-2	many	TGTGCCAGCAGCCTACTGGAACGCCCCTCGTATGGCTACACCTTC	CASSLLERPSYGYTF
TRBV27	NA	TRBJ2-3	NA	TGTGCCTGCAGCTCTATCAGCACAGATACGCAGTATTTT	CACSSISTDTQYF
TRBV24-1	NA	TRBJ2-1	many	TGTGCCACCATGGGGGGCAAGGAGGTAGTCGATGAGCAGTTCTTC	CATMGGKEVVDEQFF
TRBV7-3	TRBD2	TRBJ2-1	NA	TGTGCCAGCAGCATTAGCGGGAGGGCCGCGTATAACAATGAGCAGTTCTTC	CASSISGRAAYNNEQFF
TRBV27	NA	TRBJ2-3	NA	TGTGCCAGCAGTTTATCGTCCGGGGTTGGAGATACGCAGTATTTT	CASSLSSGVGDTQYF
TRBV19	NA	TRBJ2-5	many	TGTGCCAGTAGTATAGGGGACACCCAAGAGACCCAGTACTTC	CASSIGDTQETQYF